This entry lists 4 T cell receptor beta chains sequenced from one sample in a study of T-cell memory formation after mild COVID-19. TCRdb recomputed calls from the 5' RACE reads with MiXCR, one row per CDR3 protein. The table includes roughly 310,000 distinct CDR3 sequences, about 16% detected once. The specimen sequenced was PBMCs or a T cell subset sorted from them (not recorded which). The receptor source for this set is a young man who had mild COVID-19 (a few samples of this study predate the infection). Cell type and time point are not known.

The chain has TRBV7-2 and TRBJ2-7; possible D gene TRBD2, 5 bases. Germline-derived CDR1 and CDR2 are SGHTA and FQGNSA. The CDR3 covers 13 residues. Trimming removed 0 bases at V and 4 bases at J, with 7 bases between. CDR3 coding DNA: TGTGCCAGCAGCTTAGCAGTAGCGTACGAGCAGTACTTC. Residues: CASSLAVAYEQYF.

This clonotype was picked up a small number of times. The chain employs TRBV7-3 and TRBJ2-6; D not certain. The CDR3 is 14 residues long. Germline V gene lookup returns CDR1 SGHTA and CDR2 FQGTGA. Trimming shortened V by 5 bases and J by 0 bases, and 5 bases separated the two germline ends. This CDR3 reads CASSPHSGANVLTF. Written as DNA, the CDR3 is TGTGCCAGCAGCCCCCACTCTGGGGCCAACGTCCTGACTTTC.

The chain joins TRBV7-9 to TRBJ1-5; possibly TRBD1 for D (5 bases). V was cut by 2 bases and J by 4 bases, with 12 bases left in between. Germline lookup yields CDR1 SEHNR and CDR2 FQNEAQ (reference sequence). The CDR3 consists of 15 residues. The CDR3 coding sequence is TGTGCCAGCAGCTTACGTGGGGGGATTAATCAGCCCCAGCATTTT. Protein sequence: CASSLRGGINQPQHF. The whole variable domain, remainder taken from reference TRBV7-9 and TRBJ1-5, is DTGVSQNPRHKITKRGQNVTFRCDPISEHNRLYWYRQTLGQGPEFLTYFQNEAQLEKSRLLSDRFSAERPKGSFSTLEIQRTEQGDSAMYLCASSLRGGINQPQHFGDGTRLSIL.

The chain combines TRBV9 with TRBJ2-7; 7 bases align to TRBD1. Per the germline V gene, CDR1 is SGDLS and CDR2 is YYNGEE. The trim removed 4 bases at V and 4 bases at J, leaving 11 bases unmatched. The CDR3 runs to 15 residues. CDR3 nucleotide sequence: TGTGCCAGCAGCCCTCTGACAGGGTTGGGTTACGAGCAGTACTTC. Amino acids: CASSPLTGLGYEQYF.